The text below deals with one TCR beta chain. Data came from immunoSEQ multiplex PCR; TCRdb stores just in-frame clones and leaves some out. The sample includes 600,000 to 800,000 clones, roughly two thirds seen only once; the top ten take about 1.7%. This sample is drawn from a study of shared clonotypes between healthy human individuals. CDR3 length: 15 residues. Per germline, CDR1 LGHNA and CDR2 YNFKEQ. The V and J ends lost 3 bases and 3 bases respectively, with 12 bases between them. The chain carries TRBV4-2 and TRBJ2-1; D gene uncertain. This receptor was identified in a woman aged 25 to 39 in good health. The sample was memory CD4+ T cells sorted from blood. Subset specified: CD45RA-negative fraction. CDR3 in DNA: TGTGCCAGCAGCCACGCCTGGACCGACTACAATGAGCAGTTCTTC. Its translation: CASSHAWTDYNEQFF.